The present T cell receptor (beta chain) was sequenced within a study of T cell responses to AZD1222 COVID-19 vaccine. Findings of the study overall: Donors were largely white British and mainly female; clonal diversity was possibly underestimated. A reported finding is that nearly half of spike-specific TCRs target unmutated variant regions.

Trimming removed 0 bases from V and 7 bases from J; junction bases left unmatched: 10. This CDR3 is built from 15 residues. The germline gives CDR1 SGHNT, CDR2 YYREEE (reference sequence). Clones were sequenced by immunoSEQ multiplex PCR, and TCRdb holds only the in-frame ones, with some missing. The sample lists around 200,000 clones, around 94% seen once, with approximately 1.5% in the top ten. To note about this clone: Its specificity is unknown.

This chain connects TRBV5-4 to TRBJ2-7; 7 bases are a match to TRBD1. The sequencing here drew on peripheral blood, taken 28 days after the second AZD1222 dose. This clonotype was sampled from an adult who received the AZD1222 COVID-19 vaccine. The CDR3 bases are TGTGCCAGCAGCTTGGTAGGGCTGGGACAGAGAGAGCAGTACTTC. It codes for CASSLVGLGQREQYF.